This passage covers 27 T cell receptor beta chains from one sample sequenced in a study of cytomegalovirus exposure and HLA in healthy donors. Generated by immunoSEQ multiplex PCR, the TCRdb table keeps only in-frame clones and is missing some. The sample yields under 85,000 clones, roughly 95% seen once. Sequenced: PBMCs. Receptors originate from a woman between 18 and 30 years old in good health and CMV-seropositive.

As regards this clone: An end of the junction does not agree with germline; a read error may underlie this. The chain uses TRBV20-1 and TRBJ2-3; TRBD1 might be the D (6 bases). Germline CDR1 DFQATT, CDR2 SNEGSKA (reference sequence). The CDR3 extends over 11 amino acids. The CDR3: CSARVTGTQYF. CDR3 DNA: TGCAGTGCTAGAGTGACAGGTACGCAGTATTTT.

J is TRBJ1-2 and V is TRBV7-2; D perhaps matches TRBD1 (5 bases). Trimming took 1 base from V and 6 from J, leaving 15 bases between them. The CDR3 covers 15 residues. Germline V lookup: CDR1 SGHTA, CDR2 FQGNSA. This chain's CDR3 is CASSLEAGQGDGYTF. In DNA, the CDR3 is TGTGCCAGCAGCTTAGAGGCGGGGCAGGGTGATGGCTACACCTTC.

This clone was seen a few times. The CDR3 loop is CASSPGTGGTPLHF. CDR3 in DNA: TGTGCCAGCAGCCCCGGGACAGGAGGAACACCCCTCCACTTT. The V gene is TRBV7-2, the J gene TRBJ1-6, with 8 nucleotides matching TRBD1. V was clipped by 5 bases and J by 11 bases; unmatched bases: 8. There are 14 residues in the CDR3. The germline V gene encodes CDR1 SGHTA and CDR2 FQGNSA.

This chain joins TRBV5-1 and TRBJ1-2, with TRBD1 matching 7 bases. Germline lookup yields CDR1 SGHRS and CDR2 YFSETQ. CDR3 length: 16 amino acids. The junction had 9 bases not matched to a gene; V was cut back by 0 bases and J by 4 bases. CDR3 in DNA: TGCGCCAGCAGCTTGGAAGGGGACAGTTGGATCTATGGCTACACCTTC. It yields the protein CASSLEGDSWIYGYTF. Variable domain in full (rest from reference TRBV5-1 and TRBJ1-2): KAGVTQTPRYLIKTRGQQVTLSCSPISGHRSVSWYQQTPGQGLQFLFEYFSETQRNKGNFPGRFSGRQFSNSRSEMNVSTLELGDSALYLCASSLEGDSWIYGYTFGSGTRLTVV.

This chain joins TRBV6-5 and TRBJ1-5; D call uncertain. CDR3 length: 13 residues. Germline assignment: CDR1 MNHEY and CDR2 SVGAGI. Trimming pared 0 bases from V and 7 bases from J, leaving 7 bases between. CDR3 protein: CASSYSLEQPQHF. The CDR3 nucleotides read TGTGCCAGCAGTTACTCCCTTGAGCAGCCCCAGCATTTT.

This chain links TRBV5-1 with TRBJ2-2, with 7 bases that match TRBD1. Germline values: CDR1 SGHRS, CDR2 YFSETQ. The trim removed 3 bases at V and 7 bases at J, leaving 9 bases unmatched. The CDR3 has 15 residues. DNA for the CDR3: TGCGCCAGCAGCTCGTCGCAGGGGGTAGTCGGGGAGCTGTTTTTT. This codes for CASSSSQGVVGELFF.

This rearrangement joins TRBV30 to TRBJ1-5, with D possibly being TRBD1 (6 bases). The CDR3 is 13 amino acids. Looked up from germline, CDR1 is GTSNPN and CDR2 is SVGIG (reference sequence). V shed 3 bases and J shed 7 bases, with 13 bases lying between them. The CDR3 loop is CAWRDSLWQPQHF. Here the CDR3 DNA reads TGTGCCTGGAGGGACAGCCTGTGGCAGCCCCAGCATTTT.

The chain has TRBV19 and TRBJ2-1; TRBD2 matches at 9 bases. In germline, CDR1 is LNHDA, CDR2 SQIVND (reference sequence). CDR3 length: 15 amino acids. V was clipped by 7 bases and J by 2 bases; unmatched bases: 6. CDR3 loop: CASKGSGSPYNEQFF. Written as DNA, the CDR3 is TGTGCCAGTAAGGGTAGCGGGAGCCCCTACAATGAGCAGTTCTTC.

The chain combines TRBV11-3 with TRBJ1-2; 7 positions agree with TRBD1. This CDR3 is 13 amino acids long. CDR1 is SGHNT, CDR2 YENEEA, per germline. The J segment lost 10 bases and the V segment lost 5 bases, leaving 10 bases of the junction unmatched. CDR3 DNA sequence: TGTGCCAGCAGCCCCGACAGGGACGAGGACTACACCTTC. It codes for CASSPDRDEDYTF.

The chain recombines TRBV2 with TRBJ1-2, with 11 bases matching TRBD1. Losses at the gene ends were 8 bases for V and 2 bases for J; bases not matched to a gene: 10. The CDR3 has 16 amino acids. Germline CDR1 reads SNHLY; CDR2 reads FYNNEI. The CDR3 here is CASVRTGGSGNYGYTF. CDR3 nucleotide sequence: TGTGCCAGCGTGAGGACAGGGGGCAGTGGGAACTATGGCTACACCTTC.

The genes are TRBV28 and TRBJ1-1, with D possibly TRBD1 on 5 matching bases. Trimming pared 5 bases from V and 4 bases from J, leaving 17 bases between. In germline, CDR1 is MDHEN, CDR2 SYDVKM. The CDR3 covers 15 residues. CDR3 in DNA: TGTGCCAGCAGTCCCATCGGGGGAGGCGCCACTGAAGCTTTCTTT. Encoded protein: CASSPIGGGATEAFF.

The J gene is TRBJ2-1, the V gene TRBV18; D possibly corresponds to TRBD1 (6 bases). Germline CDR1 reads KGHSH; CDR2 reads LQKENI. The CDR3 contains 15 residues. V was cut by 3 bases and J by 6 bases, with 15 bases left in between. The CDR3: CASSPRAGESNEQFF. The CDR3 DNA sequence: TGTGCCAGCTCACCGAGGGCAGGGGAAAGCAATGAGCAGTTCTTC.

The rearrangement links TRBV6-5 to TRBJ2-7; possibly TRBD2 for D (6 bases). The CDR3 covers 15 residues. Germline-derived CDR1 and CDR2 are MNHEY and SVGAGI. V dropped 4 bases and J dropped 2 bases, with 15 bases sitting between them. DNA for the CDR3: TGTGCCAGCAGTTCAATAGGGACTGCAACCTACGAGCAGTACTTC. Protein product: CASSSIGTATYEQYF.

The chain links TRBV11-2 to TRBJ2-1, with D perhaps matching TRBD1 (5 bases). CDR1 and CDR2 (germline): SGHAT, FQNNGV. The CDR3 sequence is 16 residues long. V lost 0 bases and J 5 bases, leaving 14 bases between the germline ends. The CDR3 nucleotides read TGTGCCAGCAGCTTAGAGTGGGGCGCTGGGGACAATGAGCAGTTCTTC. It codes for CASSLEWGAGDNEQFF. Based on the CDR3 plus reference TRBV11-2 and TRBJ2-1, the full variable domain is EAGVAQSPRYKIIEKRQSVAFWCNPISGHATLYWYQQILGQGPKLLIQFQNNGVVDDSQLPKDRFSAERLKGVDSTLKIQPAKLEDSAVYLCASSLEWGAGDNEQFFGPGTRLTVL.

The table lists this clone with a few counts. The rearrangement uses TRBV27 and TRBJ2-3; a weak D match, TRBD2 (5 bases). V lost 7 bases and J 4 bases, leaving 18 bases between the germline ends. The CDR3 runs 15 residues. From germline, CDR1 is MNHEY and CDR2 SMNVEV (reference sequence). The CDR3: CASTQLGVSSDTQYF. The CDR3 bases are TGTGCCAGCACCCAACTCGGGGTATCTTCAGATACGCAGTATTTT.

The genes are TRBV10-3 and TRBJ2-1; 10 bases are shared with TRBD2. The CDR3 has 13 amino acids. With 7 bases clipped from V and 8 bases from J, the junction kept 5 bases outside the gene matches. The germline V gene has CDR1 ENHRY and CDR2 SYGVKD. CDR3 amino acids: CAIKTSGKDEQFF. CDR3 DNA: TGTGCCATCAAAACTAGCGGGAAGGATGAGCAGTTCTTC.

The CDR3 coding sequence is TGTGCCAGCAGCTTAGTTAACAGACCCACAGATACGCAGTATTTT. It yields the protein CASSLVNRPTDTQYF. The chain joins TRBV13 to TRBJ2-3, with D uncertain. Germline CDR1 PRHDT, CDR2 FYEKMQ (reference sequence). Trimming stripped 1 base from V and 2 bases from J, with 10 bases between. The length of the CDR3 is 15 residues.

A word on this clone: Other DNA sequences within the sample encode an identical CDR3. The genes are TRBV5-1 and TRBJ1-6; 8 nucleotides agree with TRBD1. The CDR3 length is 15 residues. Germline loops: CDR1 SGHRS, CDR2 YFSETQ. J lost 9 bases, V lost 4 bases, and 9 bases had no gene match. CDR3 sequence reads: CASSTGTGVGSPLHF. The CDR3 DNA reads TGCGCCAGCAGCACGGGGACAGGAGTAGGTTCACCCCTCCACTTT.

The rearrangement joins TRBV2 to TRBJ1-1, with 7 bases aligning to TRBD1. Looked up from germline, CDR1 is SNHLY and CDR2 is FYNNEI. The CDR3 runs 12 residues. V shed 7 bases, J shed 5 bases, and the junction held 4 bases outside the gene matches. DNA for the CDR3: TGTGCCAGCATTCAACAGGGGACTGAAGCTTTCTTT. Its protein product is CASIQQGTEAFF.

The chain uses TRBV6-6 and TRBJ2-1; 7 bases are shared with TRBD2. Germline CDR1 is MNHNY and CDR2 is SVGAGI (reference sequence). The V and J ends lost 6 bases and 9 bases, in that order; junction bases with no gene match: 14. The CDR3 contains 15 residues. Here the CDR3 DNA reads TGTGCCAGCAGCCCCCCGCGAGCGGGGAACGTTGAGCAGTTCTTC. It codes for CASSPPRAGNVEQFF.

This clone is a singleton in its sample. The V and J genes are TRBV5-1 and TRBJ2-7, with 7 bases fitting TRBD2. The junction had 6 bases not matched to a gene; V was cut back by 0 bases and J by 6 bases. There are 14 residues in the CDR3. Germline CDR1 reads SGHRS; CDR2 reads YFSETQ. The CDR3 DNA reads TGCGCCAGCAGCTTGGAGCGGGGTTTGGGCGAGCAGTACTTC. The encoded protein is CASSLERGLGEQYF.

This chain connects TRBV4-1 to TRBJ2-7, with a tentative D call TRBD2 (6 bases). CDR1 is MGHRA and CDR2 is YSYEKL in the germline V gene. The V gene lost 4 bases and the J gene lost 3 bases, with 10 bases spanning the gap. The CDR3 runs to 13 residues. This CDR3 reads CASSLAENYEQYF. In DNA, the CDR3 is TGCGCCAGCAGCCTAGCGGAAAACTACGAGCAGTACTTC.

In this sample, this clone turned up once. J is TRBJ2-7 and V is TRBV5-1; TRBD2 might be the D (6 bases). Germline V gene lookup returns CDR1 SGHRS and CDR2 YFSETQ. V was clipped by 4 bases and J by 2 bases, with 16 bases between them. The CDR3 is 15 residues long. The CDR3 DNA sequence: TGCGCCAGCAGCAGCGGGCTTCGCGAACCCTACGAGCAGTACTTC. It is translated as CASSSGLREPYEQYF.

The chain uses TRBV4-2 and TRBJ1-2, with D uncertain. Germline values: CDR1 LGHNA, CDR2 YNFKEQ. This CDR3 contains 15 residues. V lost 5 bases and J 8 bases, leaving 21 bases between the germline ends. CDR3 bases: TGTGCCAGCAGCTCGCCGGGTCTCCCCGCGAAGGGCTACACCTTC. Protein sequence: CASSSPGLPAKGYTF.

Note on this clone: Mismatch with germline at one junction end may stem from a read error. The chain joins TRBV4-3 to TRBJ2-1; no firm D call. The CDR3 totals 16 residues. The germline CDR1 and CDR2 sequences are LGHNA and YSLEER. Written as DNA, the CDR3 is TGCGCCAGCAGCCAAGTAGCACAACCAAGCTACAATGGGCAGTTCTTC. This codes for CASSQVAQPSYNGQFF.

The CDR3 reads CATSRASGDTDTQYF. CDR3 DNA sequence: TGTGCCACCAGCAGAGCTAGCGGCGACACAGATACGCAGTATTTT. The gene calls are TRBV15 and TRBJ2-3; 7 nucleotides agree with TRBD2. Trimming took 1 base from V and 2 from J; bases not matched to a gene: 3. This CDR3 region has 15 residues. Germline V gene sequence: CDR1 LNHNV, CDR2 YYDKDF (reference sequence).

This chain connects TRBV5-1 to TRBJ2-3; 9 bases line up with TRBD2. Germline values: CDR1 SGHRS, CDR2 YFSETQ. The CDR3 extends over 16 amino acids. V trimming: 0 bases; J trimming: 2 bases; junction bases outside the gene matches: 4. The CDR3 coding sequence is TGCGCCAGCAGCTTGGGCGGGGGGGGACTCACAGATACGCAGTATTTT. Translating it yields CASSLGGGGLTDTQYF.